These 20 T cell receptor beta chains share one sample of origin, sequenced in a study of shared clonotypes between healthy human individuals (dated by TCRdb to 2019 to 2021). The method was the immunoSEQ multiplex PCR assay. TCRdb holds this immuneACCESS table with in-frame rearrangements only. Some clones are missing; in checked studies, unresolved V genes explain under half, and the rest has no known cause. A total of about 1.5 million clones appear in this sample, approximately 97% of them only once. The ten largest clones take up about 1% of the sample. Sequencing input: naive CD4+ T cells sorted from blood. This specimen's cell subset or site label, per the study, means: CD45RA+ positively selected. The receptor source for this set is a man aged 25-40 years in good health.

The chain carries TRBV27 and TRBJ2-3; 7 bases align to TRBD2. The V segment lost 4 bases and the J segment 1 base; nucleotides outside the gene matches: 5. The V gene's germline CDR1 is MNHEY and CDR2 SMNVEV (reference sequence). This CDR3 is 15 amino acids long. The CDR3 sequence: CASSSQGGGTDTQYF. CDR3 nucleotides: TGTGCCAGCAGTTCCCAGGGAGGGGGCACAGATACGCAGTATTTT.

This clone appeared once. V gene TRBV11-2 combines with J gene TRBJ2-1; TRBD2 agrees at 8 bases. V shed 6 bases, J shed 2 bases, and the junction held 0 bases outside the gene matches. The length of the CDR3 is 13 residues. CDR1 and CDR2 from the germline V gene are SGHAT and FQNNGV. CDR3 sequence: CASRAGAYNEQFF. The CDR3, as DNA: TGTGCCAGCAGAGCGGGAGCCTACAATGAGCAGTTCTTC.

This clone was observed a handful of times. The V gene is TRBV7-2, the J gene TRBJ1-5; possible D gene TRBD1, 5 bases. The germline gives CDR1 SGHTA, CDR2 FQGNSA. This CDR3 comprises 14 residues. With 5 bases removed from V and 3 bases from J, the gap between germline ends came to 11 bases. The CDR3 loop reads CASSPRDDNQPQHF. CDR3 in DNA: TGTGCCAGCAGCCCACGGGACGACAATCAGCCCCAGCATTTT.

The chain uses TRBV29-1 and TRBJ2-1; perhaps TRBD1 as D (5 bases). The CDR3 extends over 11 amino acids. The V end was cut by 4 bases, the J end by 6 bases, with 7 bases between. Per germline, CDR1 SQVTM and CDR2 ANQGSEA. The CDR3 DNA is TGCAGCGTTGGACAGACCAATGAGCAGTTCTTC. Amino acids: CSVGQTNEQFF.

The J gene is TRBJ2-3, the V gene TRBV7-9, with 7 positions matching TRBD2. This CDR3 is built from 16 residues. With 1 base clipped from V and 5 bases from J, the junction kept 9 bases outside the gene matches. Per the germline V gene, CDR1 is SEHNR and CDR2 is FQNEAQ (reference sequence). CDR3 loop: CASSLVLAGVIDTQYF. The DNA for the CDR3 is TGTGCCAGCAGCTTAGTATTGGCGGGAGTAATAGATACGCAGTATTTT.

The chain uses TRBV5-1 and TRBJ2-1; 14 positions agree with TRBD2. The germline CDR1 and CDR2 sequences are SGHRS and YFSETQ. The CDR3 is 18 residues long. Germline trimming cut 3 bases from V and 1 base from J; bases unmatched to any gene: 6. The CDR3, as DNA: TGCGCCAGCAGCTCCGGGACTAGCGGGAGAAGGTCCTACAATGAGCAGTTCTTC. It translates to CASSSGTSGRRSYNEQFF.

This chain joins TRBV7-3 and TRBJ2-1, with TRBD1 matching over 8 bases. Germline V gene data show CDR1 as SGHTA and CDR2 as FQGTGA. The ends lost 5 bases at V and 4 bases at J; junction bases unmatched: 7. This CDR3 is 15 amino acids long. DNA of the CDR3: TGTGCCAGCAGCCCCGCCCGGACAGGGTACAATGAGCAGTTCTTC. Its translation is CASSPARTGYNEQFF. The variable domain in full, with the rest retrieved from reference TRBV7-3 and TRBJ2-1, is GAGVSQTPSNKVTEKGKYVELRCDPISGHTALYWYRQSLGQGPEFLIYFQGTGAADDSGLPNDRFFAVRPEGSVSTLKIQRTERGDSAVYLCASSPARTGYNEQFFGPGTRLTVL.

The chain employs TRBV2 and TRBJ1-2; 10 positions match TRBD1. Germline CDR1 is SNHLY and CDR2 is FYNNEI. This CDR3 is built from 14 residues. J was trimmed by 3 bases and V by 7 bases; bases with no gene match: 5. The chain's CDR3 is CASTGQGGDYGYTF. DNA of the CDR3: TGTGCCAGCACCGGACAGGGGGGTGACTATGGCTACACCTTC.

This clone was seen a single time. The CDR3: CASSLRQGTVYEQYF. In DNA form, the CDR3 reads TGTGCCAGCAGTTTAAGACAGGGGACGGTGTACGAGCAGTACTTC. The chain recombines TRBV27 with TRBJ2-7; 8 nucleotides match TRBD1. The CDR3 runs 15 residues. Germline V gene data show CDR1 as MNHEY and CDR2 as SMNVEV (reference sequence). V trimming: 2 bases; J trimming: 4 bases; junction bases outside the gene matches: 7.

The chain carries TRBV19 and TRBJ2-1; D assignment may be TRBD1 or TRBD2 (5 bases each). Germline V gene data show CDR1 as LNHDA and CDR2 as SQIVND (reference sequence). V was cut by 7 bases and J by 2 bases, with 15 bases left in between. The CDR3 has 15 amino acids. CDR3 sequence: CASTPGTGPYNEQFF. DNA of the CDR3: TGTGCCAGTACCCCCGGGACGGGTCCCTACAATGAGCAGTTCTTC. The whole variable domain, remainder taken from reference TRBV19 and TRBJ2-1, is DGGITQSPKYLFRKEGQNVTLSCEQNLNHDAMYWYRQDPGQGLRLIYYSQIVNDFQKGDIAEGYSVSREKKESFPLTVTSAQKNPTAFYLCASTPGTGPYNEQFFGPGTRLTVL.

This chain joins TRBV7-9 and TRBJ1-4; D possibly corresponds to TRBD1 (5 bases). V shed 5 bases and J shed 3 bases, with 16 bases lying between them. Germline values: CDR1 SEHNR, CDR2 FQNEAQ (reference sequence). This CDR3 is 16 amino acids long. As DNA, the CDR3 is TGTGCCAGCAGCCCCCCCGGGACTTTCTCTAATGAAAAACTGTTTTTT. Protein: CASSPPGTFSNEKLFF.

This sequence joins TRBV28 and TRBJ1-4; 7 positions match TRBD1. The length of the CDR3 is 15 residues. CDR1 and CDR2 from the germline V gene are MDHEN and SYDVKM. With 5 bases clipped from V and 0 bases from J, the junction kept 3 bases outside the gene matches. The CDR3 spells CASSTGDATNEKLFF. The CDR3 coding sequence is TGTGCCAGCAGTACAGGGGATGCAACTAATGAAAAACTGTTTTTT.

The chain employs TRBV10-3 and TRBJ2-1, with 14 bases that match TRBD2. In germline, CDR1 is ENHRY, CDR2 SYGVKD. Trimming cost V 5 bases and J 6 bases; bases outside gene matches: 12. This CDR3 comprises 18 residues. The DNA for the CDR3 is TGTGCCATCAGTAACCCCCCGGGACTAGCGGGAGTTTCCAATGAGCAGTTCTTC. Translated: CAISNPPGLAGVSNEQFF.

The V gene is TRBV2, the J gene TRBJ2-2; D gene unclear. Germline lookup yields CDR1 SNHLY and CDR2 FYNNEI. V lost 1 base to trimming and J lost 7 bases, with 13 bases between them. The CDR3 length is 15 residues. The CDR3 nucleotides read TGTGCCAGCAGTGAAGTCGATTACAATGGCGGGGAGCTGTTTTTT. This encodes CASSEVDYNGGELFF.

This clone is a singleton in its sample. The chain recombines TRBV11-3 with TRBJ2-7, with 7 bases identical to TRBD1. CDR3 size: 13 residues. CDR1 and CDR2 from the germline V gene are SGHNT and YENEEA. Unmatched junction bases numbered 2, after V lost 0 bases and J lost 6 bases. For the CDR3, the DNA is TGTGCCAGCAGCTTAGATGCAGGGGGCGAGCAGTACTTC. It is translated as CASSLDAGGEQYF.

The chain carries TRBV5-4 and TRBJ1-1; maybe TRBD1 (6 bases). The CDR3 runs to 16 residues. Per the germline V gene, CDR1 is SGHNT and CDR2 is YYREEE (reference sequence). V lost 0 bases to trimming and J lost 0 bases, with 12 bases between them. DNA of the CDR3: TGTGCCAGCAGCTTGGGACAGGCTAAAATGAACACTGAAGCTTTCTTT. Translating it yields CASSLGQAKMNTEAFF.

This chain joins TRBV5-1 and TRBJ2-3; TRBD2 is a possible D gene (6 bases). There are 16 residues in the CDR3. CDR1 is SGHRS, CDR2 YFSETQ, per germline. V lost 0 bases and J 7 bases, leaving 18 bases between the germline ends. CDR3 coding DNA: TGCGCCAGCAGCTTGGCAAGAGGGGACTGGACGAATACGCAGTATTTT. Amino acid sequence: CASSLARGDWTNTQYF. The variable domain in full, with the rest retrieved from reference TRBV5-1 and TRBJ2-3, is KAGVTQTPRYLIKTRGQQVTLSCSPISGHRSVSWYQQTPGQGLQFLFEYFSETQRNKGNFPGRFSGRQFSNSRSEMNVSTLELGDSALYLCASSLARGDWTNTQYFGPGTRLTVL.

This clone was counted a single time. The J gene is TRBJ1-2, the V gene TRBV5-1; no reliable D call. This CDR3 region has 14 residues. The V end lost 0 bases, the J end lost 8 bases, and 14 bases lay between the germline ends. Germline V gene lookup returns CDR1 SGHRS and CDR2 YFSETQ. The CDR3 nucleotides read TGCGCCAGCAGCTTGGACGGTAGCATGCGGGGCTACACCTTC. Translated, it gives CASSLDGSMRGYTF.

The CDR3 is CASSPSLGRINQPQHF. CDR3 DNA: TGTGCCAGCAGTCCCTCGCTGGGACGAATAAATCAGCCCCAGCATTTT. The rearrangement joins TRBV28 to TRBJ1-5; TRBD1 is a possible D gene (5 bases). The CDR3 runs to 16 residues. The germline V and J ends were trimmed by 5 bases and 4 bases, with 18 bases remaining between them. Per the germline V gene, CDR1 is MDHEN and CDR2 is SYDVKM.

The chain combines TRBV14 with TRBJ2-1; a weak D match, TRBD2 (6 bases). CDR3 length: 14 residues. Germline V gene data show CDR1 as SGHDN and CDR2 as FVKESK. V gave up 4 bases and J gave up 6 bases, with 13 bases separating them. Here the CDR3 DNA reads TGTGCCAGCAGCCGCGGGGCGAAAGGCAATGAGCAGTTCTTC. It translates to CASSRGAKGNEQFF.